In its sample, the clone carrying this TCR beta chain was seen a few times. This entry belongs to a study of blood T cell repertoires in COVID-19. CDR3 size: 11 residues. Trimming took off 1 base at V and 12 bases at J, with 11 bases between the two ends. Assay used: immunoSEQ multiplex PCR; TCRdb lists only in-frame clones, some missing. The sample yields about 90,000 clones, more than 65% seen once. The material sequenced was peripheral blood. This sequence originates from a man older than 75 with active or convalescent COVID-19. This chain uses TRBV5-3 with TRBJ2-7; no clear D gene. TRBV5-3 is marked as an open reading frame, function uncertain. This CDR3 is CARSLPGARYF. The CDR3 nucleotides are TGTGCCAGAAGCTTGCCAGGTGCGCGGTACTTC.